This T cell receptor (beta chain) comes out of a study of technical replicates of blood from several donors. Some clones are missing from TCRdb's copy, which holds only in-frame ones; the method was immunoSEQ multiplex PCR. This table has about 75,000 clones, approximately 97% appearing once. The CDR3 extends over 16 amino acids. This sequence originates from a human donor in good health. Sequencing input: T cells isolated from PBMCs. The chain uses TRBV21-1 and TRBJ2-5; the D call of TRBD2 is as the table states it, not checked on the DNA. TRBV21-1 is flagged as a pseudogene. The CDR3 protein is CASSKGLAGDQETQYF. In nucleotides, the CDR3 is TGTGCCAGCAGCAAAGGACTAGCGGGAGACCAAGAGACCCAGTACTTC.